The next 5 T cell receptor beta chains were all read from a single sample in a study of T cells after somatic rescue of genetic block. Using immunoSEQ multiplex PCR, the repertoire was profiled, and TCRdb retains in-frame clones only, with some absent. Of 45,000 to 70,000 clones detected, about 96% appear once; the ten largest clones hold around 0.083%. The material sequenced was peripheral blood mononuclear cells (PBMCs). These receptors originate from a child younger than two.

This rearrangement joins TRBV5-1 to TRBJ2-6; possible D gene TRBD2, 5 bases. V was trimmed by 8 bases and J by 0 bases, leaving 15 bases between them. The CDR3 spans 16 residues. Germline V lookup: CDR1 SGHRS, CDR2 YFSETQ. CDR3 sequence reads: CASSRAGYSGANVLTF. The CDR3 nucleotides are TGCGCCAGTAGTAGGGCGGGCTACTCTGGGGCCAACGTCCTGACTTTC.

The CDR3 loop reads CASSPMEGHGYTF. CDR3 nucleotide sequence: TGCGCCAGCAGCCCCATGGAGGGGCATGGCTACACCTTC. This chain connects TRBV5-1 to TRBJ1-2; tentative D call: TRBD1 (5 bases). Trimming took off 4 bases at V and 6 bases at J, with 13 bases between the two ends. The germline V gene encodes CDR1 SGHRS and CDR2 YFSETQ. This CDR3 has 13 amino acids.

This chain uses TRBV2 with TRBJ2-4; D gene ambiguous. The CDR3 length is 14 residues. Trimming left V 3 bases short and J 4 bases short, with 10 bases between. Germline V gives CDR1 SNHLY, CDR2 FYNNEI. This CDR3 reads CASSELDSKNIQYF. The CDR3 nucleotides are TGTGCCAGCAGTGAGCTAGACTCAAAAAACATTCAGTACTTC.

The rearrangement joins TRBV7-2 to TRBJ2-2; no definite D call. Trimming pared 5 bases from V and 7 bases from J, leaving 8 bases between. Germline V gives CDR1 SGHTA, CDR2 FQGNSA. CDR3 length: 12 residues. The DNA for the CDR3 is TGTGCCAGCAGCCCCCGTCACGGGGAGCTGTTTTTT. It is translated as CASSPRHGELFF.

This clone came up once. The chain combines TRBV11-2 with TRBJ2-5, with TRBD2 matching over 11 bases. In germline, CDR1 is SGHAT, CDR2 FQNNGV. The CDR3 runs to 15 residues. J lost 2 bases, V lost 5 bases, and 4 bases had no gene match. This chain's CDR3 is CASSHASGRQETQYF. DNA for the CDR3: TGTGCCAGCAGCCATGCTAGCGGGAGGCAAGAGACCCAGTACTTC.